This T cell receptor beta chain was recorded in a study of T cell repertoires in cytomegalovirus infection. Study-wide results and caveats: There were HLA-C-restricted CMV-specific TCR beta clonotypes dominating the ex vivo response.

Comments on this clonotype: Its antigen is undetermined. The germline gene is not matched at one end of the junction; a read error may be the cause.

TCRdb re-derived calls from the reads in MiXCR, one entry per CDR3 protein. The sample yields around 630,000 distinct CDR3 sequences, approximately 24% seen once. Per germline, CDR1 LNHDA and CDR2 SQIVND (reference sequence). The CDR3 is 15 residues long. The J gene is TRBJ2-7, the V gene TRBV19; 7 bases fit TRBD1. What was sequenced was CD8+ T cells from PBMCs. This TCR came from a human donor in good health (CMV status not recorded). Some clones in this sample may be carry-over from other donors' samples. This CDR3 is CASSPYIQGPYEQYF. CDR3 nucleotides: TGTGCCAGTAGTCCTTACATACAGGGGCCCTACGAGCAGTACTTT.